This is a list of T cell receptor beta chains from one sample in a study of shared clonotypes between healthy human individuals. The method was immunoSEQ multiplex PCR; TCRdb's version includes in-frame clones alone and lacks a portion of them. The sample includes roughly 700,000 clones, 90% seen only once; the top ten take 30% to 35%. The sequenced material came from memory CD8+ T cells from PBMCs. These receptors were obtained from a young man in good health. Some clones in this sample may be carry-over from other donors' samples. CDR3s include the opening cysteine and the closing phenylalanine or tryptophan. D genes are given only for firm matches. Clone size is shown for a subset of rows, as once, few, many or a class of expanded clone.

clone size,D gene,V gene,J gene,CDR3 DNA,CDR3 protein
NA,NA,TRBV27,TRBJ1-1,TGTGCCAGCAGTGCGTGGGGGACCATGAACACTGAAGCTTTCTTT,CASSAWGTMNTEAFF
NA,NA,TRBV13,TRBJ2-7,TGTGCCAGCAGCTTTAGGCTAGCGCGGTCCTACGAGCAGTACTTC,CASSFRLARSYEQYF
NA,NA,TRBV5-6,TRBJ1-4,TGTGCCAGCAGCTTTTCGGGGATGTCAACTAATGAAAAACTGTTTTTT,CASSFSGMSTNEKLFF
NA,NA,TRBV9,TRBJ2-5,TGTGCCAGCAGCGTAGGGGACTTACAGACCCAGTACTTC,CASSVGDLQTQYF
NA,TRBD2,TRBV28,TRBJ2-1,TGTGCCAGCAGTTTTGCTAGCGGGAATTACAATGAGCAGTTCTTC,CASSFASGNYNEQFF
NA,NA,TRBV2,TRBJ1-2,TGTGCCAGCAGTGAGGTGGGGAACGGCTACACCTTC,CASSEVGNGYTF
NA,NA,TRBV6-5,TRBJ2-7,TGTGCCAGCAGTTACGCACAGGGCTACGAGCAGTACTTC,CASSYAQGYEQYF
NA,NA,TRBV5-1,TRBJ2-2,TGCGCCAGCAGCTTGGCGGGGGACACCGGGGAGCTGTTTTTT,CASSLAGDTGELFF
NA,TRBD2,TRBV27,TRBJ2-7,TGTGCCAGCAGCCGCGGGACTAGCGGGGCTTTCGTCGAGCAGTACTTC,CASSRGTSGAFVEQYF
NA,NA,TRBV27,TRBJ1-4,TGTGCCAGCAGTTTGTTACGGGCCCAATCCCTTGAAAAACTGTTTTTT,CASSLLRAQSLEKLFF
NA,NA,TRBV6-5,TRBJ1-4,TGTGCCAGCAGTTACTCCCCAAGGGCAACTAATGAAAAACTGTTTTTT,CASSYSPRATNEKLFF
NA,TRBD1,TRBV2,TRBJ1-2,TGTGCCATCGTTCTATCGGGACAGGAGGGACCTGGCTACACCTTC,CAIVLSGQEGPGYTF
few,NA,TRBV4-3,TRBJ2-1,TGCGCCAGCAGCCAAGATTTAGGCTCCTACAATGAGCAGTTCTTC,CASSQDLGSYNEQFF
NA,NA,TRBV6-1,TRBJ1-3,TGTGCCAGCAGTGAAGTCCCGAGCTCTGGAAACACCATATATTTT,CASSEVPSSGNTIYF
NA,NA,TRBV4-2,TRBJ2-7,TGTGCCAGCAGCCAAAAGGTTAAGTTAACCTACGAGCAGTACTTC,CASSQKVKLTYEQYF
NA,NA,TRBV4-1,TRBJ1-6,TGCGCCAGCAGCCAGCGGGATCCCTCGCGTTCACCCCTCCACTTT,CASSQRDPSRSPLHF
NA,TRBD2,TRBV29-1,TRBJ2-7,TGCAGCGTTGAGGCTAGCGGAGACTCCTACGAGCAGTACTTC,CSVEASGDSYEQYF
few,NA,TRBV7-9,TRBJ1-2,TGTGCCAGCAGCCCCCGTGAGGGAATCGGCTATGGCTACACCTTC,CASSPREGIGYGYTF
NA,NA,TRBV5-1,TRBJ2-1,TGCGCCAGCAGCTTTAAAGAGAATGAGCAGTTCTTC,CASSFKENEQFF
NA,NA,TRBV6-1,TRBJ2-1,TGTGCCAGCAGTGTAGGGCATCCTACCCTCTCCTACAATGAGCAGTTCTTC,CASSVGHPTLSYNEQFF
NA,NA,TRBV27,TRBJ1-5,TGTGCCAGCAGTTCAATGTATAACCAGCCCCAGCATTTT,CASSSMYNQPQHF
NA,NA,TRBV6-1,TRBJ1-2,TGTGCCAGCAGTGAAACAGGGAGGGGAGGCTACACCTTC,CASSETGRGGYTF
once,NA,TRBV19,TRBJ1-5,TGTGCCAGTAGCGGGGTCGATAGTACAGAAAATAGCAATCAGCCCCAGCATTTT,CASSGVDSTENSNQPQHF
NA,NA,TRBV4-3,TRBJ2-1,TGCGCCAGCAGCCAAGACGTAAATGAGCAGTTCTTC,CASSQDVNEQFF
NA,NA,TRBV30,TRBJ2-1,TGTGCCTGGAGTGTCGCGGGCCACAATGAGCAGTTCTTC,CAWSVAGHNEQFF
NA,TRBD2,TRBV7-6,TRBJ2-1,TGTGCCAGCAGCCGACTGGGGGGAGGGAACTACAATGAGCAGTTCTTC,CASSRLGGGNYNEQFF
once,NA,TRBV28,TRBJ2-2,TGTGCCAGCAGGATAGCCGGGACCACAGGCGGGGAGCTGTTTTTT,CASRIAGTTGGELFF
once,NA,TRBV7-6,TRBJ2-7,TGTGCCAGCAGCTTTACGGCCGGGGTGGCGGACGAGCAGTACTTC,CASSFTAGVADEQYF